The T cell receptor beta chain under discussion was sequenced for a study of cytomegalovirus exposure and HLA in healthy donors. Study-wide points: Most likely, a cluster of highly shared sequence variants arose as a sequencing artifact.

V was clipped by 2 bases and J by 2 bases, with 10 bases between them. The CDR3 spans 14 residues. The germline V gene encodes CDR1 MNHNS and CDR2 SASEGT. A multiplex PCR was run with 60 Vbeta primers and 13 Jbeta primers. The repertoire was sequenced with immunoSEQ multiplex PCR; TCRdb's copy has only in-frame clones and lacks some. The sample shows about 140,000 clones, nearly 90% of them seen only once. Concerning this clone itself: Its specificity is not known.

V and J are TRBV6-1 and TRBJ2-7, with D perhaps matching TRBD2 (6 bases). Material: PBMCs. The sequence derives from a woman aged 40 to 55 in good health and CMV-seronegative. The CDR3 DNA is TGTGCCAGCAGTGAACCGGGAGACCCCTACGAGCAGTACTTC. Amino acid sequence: CASSEPGDPYEQYF.